One sample yielded the 18 T cell receptor beta chains listed below, sequenced in a study of T cell responses to AZD1222 COVID-19 vaccine. Profiling relied on immunoSEQ multiplex PCR, and the TCRdb table lists in-frame clones only, not all of them. In the table there are some 150,000 clones, about 93% of which are singletons. The sequencing used peripheral blood, collected on day 0 of AZD1222 vaccination. These receptors were collected from an adult in good health.

This chain links TRBV28 with TRBJ2-2; D perhaps matches TRBD1 (5 bases). Germline-derived CDR1 and CDR2 are MDHEN and SYDVKM. The CDR3 runs to 14 residues. Trimming removed 2 bases at V and 7 bases at J, with 11 bases between. The CDR3 protein is CASSLERGNGELFF. The CDR3 nucleotides read TGTGCCAGCAGTTTAGAAAGGGGTAACGGGGAGCTGTTTTTT.

This clone showed up just once. This sample includes further DNA sequences coding for the same CDR3. The chain couples TRBV15 to TRBJ2-7; 12 nucleotides agree with TRBD2. Germline V lookup: CDR1 LNHNV, CDR2 YYDKDF (reference sequence). The CDR3 sequence is 16 residues long. Trimming took 8 bases from V and 4 from J; bases not matched to a gene: 12. The CDR3 sequence is CATSSPRLAGGYEQYF. The CDR3 DNA reads TGTGCCACCTCCAGTCCCCGGCTAGCGGGAGGGTACGAGCAGTACTTC.

This chain's CDR3 is CASSSLDRLGFSGNTIYF. DNA for the CDR3: TGTGCCAGCAGCTCCCTGGACAGGTTGGGCTTCTCTGGAAACACCATATATTTT. V gene TRBV7-8 combines with J gene TRBJ1-3, with 7 bases identical to TRBD1. The CDR3 is made up of 18 amino acids. Germline trimming cut 4 bases from V and 0 bases from J; bases unmatched to any gene: 12. CDR1 and CDR2 from the germline V gene are SGHVS and FQNEAQ.

The chain combines TRBV5-1 with TRBJ2-1; 7 nucleotides line up with TRBD1. The V segment lost 4 bases and the J segment 5 bases; nucleotides outside the gene matches: 24. The CDR3 has 20 amino acids. The germline V gene encodes CDR1 SGHRS and CDR2 YFSETQ. CDR3 in amino acids: CASSLETGTVWRKTDNEQFF. The CDR3 DNA sequence: TGCGCCAGCAGCCTCGAGACCGGGACAGTCTGGCGAAAAACTGACAATGAGCAGTTCTTC. Together with reference TRBV5-1 and TRBJ2-1, the CDR3 gives the full variable domain: KAGVTQTPRYLIKTRGQQVTLSCSPISGHRSVSWYQQTPGQGLQFLFEYFSETQRNKGNFPGRFSGRQFSNSRSEMNVSTLELGDSALYLCASSLETGTVWRKTDNEQFFGPGTRLTVL.

This clone came up a few times. The chain has TRBV7-9 and TRBJ2-7; 7 bases line up with TRBD1. CDR1 and CDR2 from the germline V gene are SEHNR and FQNEAQ (reference sequence). CDR3 length: 12 amino acids. With 5 bases clipped from V and 5 bases from J, the junction kept 3 bases outside the gene matches. CDR3 in DNA: TGTGCCAGCAGCAGAACAGGGGACGAGCAGTACTTC. It codes for CASSRTGDEQYF. Based on the CDR3 plus reference TRBV7-9 and TRBJ2-7, the full variable domain is DTGVSQNPRHKITKRGQNVTFRCDPISEHNRLYWYRQTLGQGPEFLTYFQNEAQLEKSRLLSDRFSAERPKGSFSTLEIQRTEQGDSAMYLCASSRTGDEQYFGPGTRLTVT.

The J gene is TRBJ2-3, the V gene TRBV5-1; 9 nucleotides match TRBD1. Germline-derived CDR1 and CDR2 are SGHRS and YFSETQ. V lost 4 bases and J lost 5; bases outside the gene matches: 8. The CDR3 extends over 15 amino acids. The CDR3 protein is CASSKRTGAVDTQYF. The CDR3 nucleotides are TGCGCCAGCAGCAAGCGGACAGGGGCGGTAGATACGCAGTATTTT.

V gene TRBV28 combines with J gene TRBJ1-1; D gene uncertain. The CDR3 is made up of 15 amino acids. CDR1 is MDHEN and CDR2 is SYDVKM in the germline V gene. Between the trimmed V and J ends, which lost 2 bases and 1 base, there was a span of 11 bases. The CDR3 DNA reads TGTGCCAGCAGTTTAAGGAGAGGAGGGAACACTGAAGCTTTCTTT. Translation gives CASSLRRGGNTEAFF.

The chain combines TRBV19 with TRBJ2-7; D is possibly TRBD1 (5 bases). The V gene lost 1 base and the J gene lost 3 bases, with 10 bases spanning the gap. From germline, CDR1 is LNHDA and CDR2 SQIVND (reference sequence). The CDR3 sequence is 14 residues long. The CDR3 sequence: CASSIGVGDYEQYF. Written as DNA, the CDR3 is TGTGCCAGTAGTATAGGTGTAGGGGACTACGAGCAGTACTTC.

This clone was recorded only once. This chain connects TRBV5-1 to TRBJ1-1, with D perhaps TRBD1 (6 bases). CDR1 is SGHRS and CDR2 is YFSETQ in the germline V gene. CDR3 length: 15 amino acids. The V end lost 4 bases, the J end lost 2 bases, and 15 bases lay between the germline ends. The CDR3, as DNA: TGCGCCAGCAGCCGTGCGACAGGAATTAACACTGAAGCTTTCTTT. It translates to CASSRATGINTEAFF.

As DNA, the CDR3 is TGTGCCACCAGCAGTGCGGGAGGTATAGATACGCAGTATTTT. Translating gives CATSSAGGIDTQYF. V and J are TRBV15 and TRBJ2-3; 8 bases agree with TRBD2. Germline V gene lookup returns CDR1 LNHNV and CDR2 YYDKDF (reference sequence). The CDR3 is 14 amino acids. The ends lost 3 bases at V and 5 bases at J; junction bases unmatched: 4.

This chain connects TRBV7-9 to TRBJ1-1; D is possibly TRBD1 (6 bases). V shed 1 base and J shed 1 base, with 10 bases lying between them. Germline assignment: CDR1 SEHNR and CDR2 FQNEAQ (reference sequence). The CDR3 consists of 15 residues. The CDR3 protein is CASSLVAGANTEAFF. The CDR3 DNA reads as TGTGCCAGCAGCTTAGTTGCAGGGGCGAACACTGAAGCTTTCTTT.

This clone was seen a single time. V is TRBV7-9 and J is TRBJ1-1, with a possible D match to TRBD1 (5 bases). This CDR3 has 14 residues. The V gene lost 6 bases and the J gene lost 3 bases, with 14 bases spanning the gap. CDR1 is SEHNR and CDR2 is FQNEAQ in the germline V gene (reference sequence). The DNA of the CDR3 is TGTGCCAGCAGACATCAGGGTCGTGACACTGAAGCTTTCTTT. This translates into CASRHQGRDTEAFF.

The chain combines TRBV7-8 with TRBJ1-5, with D possibly matching TRBD1 (6 bases). V shed 1 base and J shed 5 bases, with 6 bases lying between them. This CDR3 has 13 amino acids. In germline, CDR1 is SGHVS, CDR2 FQNEAQ. DNA of the CDR3: TGTGCCAGCAGCTTAGACAGGGATCAGCCCCAGCATTTT. Amino acids: CASSLDRDQPQHF.

This clone appeared once. The CDR3 loop is CASSHQDRVNEQFF. CDR3 sequence (DNA): TGTGCCAGCAGCCATCAGGACAGGGTCAATGAGCAGTTCTTC. The chain carries TRBV9 and TRBJ2-1, with 8 nucleotides matching TRBD1. V was pared by 4 bases and J by 6 bases, with 6 bases of the junction left unmatched. This CDR3 comprises 14 residues. The germline V gene has CDR1 SGDLS and CDR2 YYNGEE.

The chain links TRBV5-1 to TRBJ1-4, with 9 nucleotides matching TRBD1. Germline CDR1 is SGHRS and CDR2 is YFSETQ. V was pared by 6 bases and J by 5 bases, with 2 bases of the junction left unmatched. The CDR3 contains 13 residues. The CDR3 protein is CASTGQGNEKLFF. In DNA, the CDR3 is TGCGCCAGCACGGGACAGGGAAATGAAAAACTGTTTTTT.

The gene calls are TRBV29-1 and TRBJ1-1, with D possibly TRBD1 on 5 matching bases. The CDR3 contains 16 residues. Looked up from germline, CDR1 is SQVTM and CDR2 is ANQGSEA. V lost 4 bases, J lost 6 bases, and 24 bases lay in between. The CDR3 loop reads CSVVPPTRGRVAEAFF. The CDR3 bases are TGCAGCGTTGTTCCACCGACCCGGGGGAGAGTGGCTGAAGCTTTCTTT.

The chain recombines TRBV24-1 with TRBJ2-1; D not resolved. The V end was cut by 3 bases, the J end by 0 bases, with 11 bases between. The germline gives CDR1 KGHDR, CDR2 SFDVKD. The CDR3 is 16 amino acids. The CDR3 here is CATSDPDGSSYNEQFF. Here the CDR3 DNA reads TGTGCCACCAGTGATCCGGACGGTAGCTCCTACAATGAGCAGTTCTTC.

The V call is TRBV7-9, the J call TRBJ2-1; 11 nucleotides align to TRBD2. V gave up 7 bases and J gave up 10 bases; unmatched junction bases: 9. CDR1 is SEHNR, CDR2 FQNEAQ, per germline (reference sequence). This CDR3 spans 14 amino acids. This CDR3 reads CASTRTSGHREQFF. The CDR3 DNA is TGTGCCAGCACCCGGACTAGCGGGCATAGGGAGCAGTTCTTC. Full variable domain (remainder filled in from reference TRBV7-9 and TRBJ2-1): DTGVSQNPRHKITKRGQNVTFRCDPISEHNRLYWYRQTLGQGPEFLTYFQNEAQLEKSRLLSDRFSAERPKGSFSTLEIQRTEQGDSAMYLCASTRTSGHREQFFGPGTRLTVL.